These 32 T cell receptor beta chains were all obtained from the same sample, sequenced in a study of CD8+ T cells in alopecia areata (dated by TCRdb to 2017 to 2018). The library was obtained by the immunoSEQ multiplex PCR assay. RNA was extracted from all samples and reverse transcribed into cDNA, which served as template for TCR sequencing. Entries here come from immuneACCESS through TCRdb and include only in-frame sequences with V and J called. Some clones fail to appear in such tables; in the studies checked, an unresolved V gene covers under half of the shortfall, and the cause of the remainder is unknown. This sample lists around 100,000 clones; around 70% were detected once. The top ten clones comprise 15% to 20% of the sample. Explained via the paper, the treatment or condition label denotes: oral pan-JAK inhibitor, 5-10 mg twice daily. The source was CD8+ T cells sorted from blood, collected around week 44, from a patient treated with tofacitinib. These receptors all come from a human donor with alopecia areata.

The chain joins TRBV30 to TRBJ2-3; D uncertain. Germline-derived CDR1 and CDR2 are GTSNPN and SVGIG (reference sequence). The CDR3 is 13 residues long. V lost 1 base and J lost 1, with 6 bases in between. The CDR3 DNA is TGTGCCTGGAGTGAAACTCGCACAGATACGCAGTATTTT. It specifies CAWSETRTDTQYF.

The V call is TRBV2, the J call TRBJ1-5, with D perhaps matching TRBD1 (6 bases). The germline CDR1 and CDR2 sequences are SNHLY and FYNNEI. The germline V and J ends were trimmed by 7 bases and 7 bases, with 11 bases remaining between them. CDR3 length: 12 amino acids. The CDR3 DNA sequence: TGTGCCAGCACCGAGGGGGGCCAGCCCCAGCATTTT. As protein: CASTEGGQPQHF. Full variable domain (rest looked up from reference TRBV2 and TRBJ1-5): EPEVTQTPSHQVTQMGQEVILRCVPISNHLYFYWYRQILGQKVEFLVSFYNNEISEKSEIFDDQFSVERPDGSNFTLKIRSTKLEDSAMYFCASTEGGQPQHFGDGTRLSIL.

This clone has more than one count but fewer than ten. V and J are TRBV5-1 and TRBJ2-3, with D perhaps matching TRBD1 (5 bases). V shed 3 bases and J shed 0 bases, with 8 bases lying between them. The CDR3 spans 14 residues. Germline V gene sequence: CDR1 SGHRS, CDR2 YFSETQ. In DNA form, the CDR3 reads TGCGCCAGCAGCTCCTGGACAAGCACAGATACGCAGTATTTT. Translated, it gives CASSSWTSTDTQYF.

The rearrangement joins TRBV7-8 to TRBJ2-1; 8 nucleotides agree with TRBD2. Germline CDR1 is SGHVS and CDR2 is FQNEAQ. Trimming removed 1 base from V and 7 bases from J; junction bases left unmatched: 3. CDR3 length: 14 residues. CDR3 nucleotide sequence: TGTGCCAGCAGCTTAGATTCTAGCGGGAATGAGCAGTTCTTC. Translation gives CASSLDSSGNEQFF.

The chain has TRBV11-2 and TRBJ1-1; D might be TRBD1 (5 bases). The CDR3 length is 11 residues. V gave up 6 bases and J gave up 4 bases, with 6 bases separating them. CDR1 is SGHAT, CDR2 FQNNGV, per germline. In DNA form, the CDR3 reads TGTGCCAGCAGTCAGGGCACTGAAGCTTTCTTT. Protein: CASSQGTEAFF.

This chain joins TRBV11-3 and TRBJ2-2, with TRBD1 matching 8 bases. After removal of 2 bases from V and 6 bases from J, the junction contained 5 bases not matched to a gene. Germline CDR1 and CDR2: SGHNT and YENEEA. CDR3 length equals 15 residues. Here the CDR3 reads CASSLPQGAPGELFF. CDR3 in DNA: TGTGCCAGCAGCTTACCTCAGGGGGCCCCCGGGGAGCTGTTTTTT.

This clone was detected a few times. The genes are TRBV14 and TRBJ2-7; 10 bases match TRBD1. Per germline, CDR1 SGHDN and CDR2 FVKESK. The CDR3 has 15 residues. V shed 4 bases and J 1 base; nucleotides not matched to a gene: 4. This CDR3 is CASSLRTGGSYEQYF. The CDR3 bases are TGTGCCAGCAGCCTCCGGACAGGGGGGTCCTACGAGCAGTACTTC.

This chain connects TRBV6-5 to TRBJ1-1; weak D call: TRBD1 (5 bases). The V end lost 0 bases, the J end lost 5 bases, and 7 bases lay between the germline ends. CDR1 is MNHEY, CDR2 SVGAGI, per germline. CDR3 length: 13 amino acids. As DNA, the CDR3 is TGTGCCAGCAGTTACTCGAGGGGAACTGAAGCTTTCTTT. This translates into CASSYSRGTEAFF.

This clone was found once. The V gene is TRBV4-1, the J gene TRBJ2-1; D gene ambiguous. The ends were cut back, 3 bases at V and 7 bases at J, with 13 bases in the middle. CDR1 MGHRA and CDR2 YSYEKL come from the germline V gene. The CDR3 extends over 14 amino acids. The CDR3 protein is CASSQRLSQNEQFF. For the CDR3, the DNA is TGCGCCAGCAGCCAGCGACTTTCACAAAATGAGCAGTTCTTC.

This sequence joins TRBV27 and TRBJ2-2; D might be TRBD1 or TRBD2, each matching 6 bases. Between the trimmed V and J ends, which lost 0 bases and 5 bases, there was a span of 10 bases. Germline CDR1 is MNHEY and CDR2 is SMNVEV (reference sequence). The CDR3 covers 15 residues. CDR3 loop: CASSLSGAGTGELFF. The CDR3 nucleotides read TGTGCCAGCAGTTTATCGGGGGCGGGAACCGGGGAGCTGTTTTTT.

This clone was seen only a few times. The rearrangement links TRBV5-6 to TRBJ2-1; D unclear. V lost 3 bases and J lost 7, with 8 bases in between. The CDR3 spans 12 residues. From germline, CDR1 is SGHDT and CDR2 YYEEEE. CDR3 DNA: TGTGCCAGCAGCTGGACGGGTAATGAGCAGTTCTTC. It encodes CASSWTGNEQFF.

This clone was seen a handful of times. The rearrangement joins TRBV9 to TRBJ2-7; TRBD1 aligns across 9 bases. The CDR3 runs 14 residues. Germline V gene sequence: CDR1 SGDLS, CDR2 YYNGEE. V was clipped by 1 base and J by 6 bases; unmatched bases: 5. The CDR3 nucleotides read TGTGCCAGCAGCGTAATGGACAGGGGACCCGAGCAGTACTTC. The encoded protein is CASSVMDRGPEQYF.

The V gene is TRBV9, the J gene TRBJ2-7; TRBD1 matches 9 bases. The V gene's germline CDR1 is SGDLS and CDR2 YYNGEE. CDR3 size: 15 residues. V shed 3 bases and J 6 bases; nucleotides not matched to a gene: 10. The CDR3 coding sequence is TGTGCCAGCAGCGCATCTCGGACAGGGGCGAGCGAGCAGTACTTC. This gives the protein CASSASRTGASEQYF.

This rearrangement joins TRBV7-8 to TRBJ2-3; no definite D call. Trimming took 0 bases from V and 4 from J, leaving 5 bases between them. The CDR3 totals 13 residues. Germline V gene data show CDR1 as SGHVS and CDR2 as FQNEAQ. In nucleotides, the CDR3 is TGTGCCAGCAGCTTAGCCGTCGCAGATACGCAGTATTTT. Its protein product is CASSLAVADTQYF.

The chain has TRBV30 and TRBJ1-2; a weak D match, TRBD1 (5 bases). Germline V gene data show CDR1 as GTSNPN and CDR2 as SVGIG (reference sequence). The CDR3 spans 12 residues. The ends were cut back, 2 bases at V and 2 bases at J, with 6 bases in the middle. In nucleotides, the CDR3 is TGTGCCTGGAGTAGGGGAAACTATGGCTACACCTTC. Translated, it gives CAWSRGNYGYTF.

CDR3 nucleotide sequence: TGTGCTAGTGGTTTTGGGGCGAATGAAAAACTGTTTTTT. It is translated as CASGFGANEKLFF. This chain connects TRBV12-5 to TRBJ1-4; weak D call: TRBD1 (5 bases). V was trimmed by 3 bases and J by 5 bases, leaving 7 bases between them. Looked up from germline, CDR1 is LGHNT and CDR2 is FRNRAP. There are 13 residues in the CDR3.

The chain joins TRBV5-1 to TRBJ2-7; D is ambiguous. The CDR3 extends over 13 amino acids. CDR1 is SGHRS, CDR2 YFSETQ, per germline. Trimming took 0 bases from V and 4 from J, leaving 8 bases between them. The CDR3 sequence is CASSLASGYEQYF. CDR3 DNA sequence: TGCGCCAGCAGCTTGGCCTCTGGGTACGAGCAGTACTTC.

CDR3 nucleotide sequence: TGTGCCTGGAGTCCTGTAAAGGGGGATGAGCAGTTCTTC. Translation gives CAWSPVKGDEQFF. The V call is TRBV30, the J call TRBJ2-1; perhaps TRBD1 as D (6 bases). CDR3 length: 13 residues. Germline CDR1 reads GTSNPN; CDR2 reads SVGIG (reference sequence). V was cut by 2 bases and J by 8 bases, with 13 bases left in between.

The CDR3 coding sequence is TGTGCTAGTGGTTTGGTCCGGGACAGGGGAGGTGGCTACACCTTC. Protein product: CASGLVRDRGGGYTF. The chain carries TRBV12-5 and TRBJ1-2; 10 bases map to TRBD1. Germline lookup yields CDR1 LGHNT and CDR2 FRNRAP. The CDR3 consists of 15 residues. V shed 0 bases and J 7 bases; nucleotides not matched to a gene: 5.

The chain is built from TRBV5-6 and TRBJ2-7; D gene ambiguous. The germline V and J ends were trimmed by 1 base and 4 bases, with 12 bases remaining between them. Germline assignment: CDR1 SGHDT and CDR2 YYEEEE. The CDR3 is made up of 14 amino acids. CDR3 nucleotide sequence: TGTGCCAGCAGCTTGCTTAGTGATGCGTACGAGCAGTACTTC. Its protein is CASSLLSDAYEQYF.

V and J are TRBV7-9 and TRBJ1-1; tentative D call: TRBD1 (6 bases). With 1 base removed from V and 6 bases from J, the gap between germline ends came to 6 bases. The length of the CDR3 is 12 residues. Per germline, CDR1 SEHNR and CDR2 FQNEAQ (reference sequence). The CDR3 DNA sequence: TGTGCCAGCAGCTTAGGGACAGCTGAAGCTTTCTTT. Its protein product is CASSLGTAEAFF.

This chain joins TRBV4-3 and TRBJ2-7; possibly TRBD2 for D (5 bases). CDR1 and CDR2 (germline): LGHNA, YSLEER. V lost 1 base to trimming and J lost 1 base, with 8 bases between them. The length of the CDR3 is 14 residues. The CDR3 here is CASSQGSGSYEQYF. In DNA form, the CDR3 reads TGCGCCAGCAGCCAAGGAAGCGGATCCTACGAGCAGTACTTC.

This chain joins TRBV7-9 and TRBJ1-5, with 9 bases that match TRBD1. The CDR3 has 13 residues. Losses at the gene ends were 4 bases for V and 7 bases for J; bases not matched to a gene: 2. Germline V gene sequence: CDR1 SEHNR, CDR2 FQNEAQ (reference sequence). CDR3: CASSSTGGQPQHF. The CDR3 coding sequence is TGTGCCAGCAGCTCGACAGGGGGGCAGCCCCAGCATTTT. The full variable domain, completed using reference TRBV7-9 and TRBJ1-5, is DTGVSQNPRHKITKRGQNVTFRCDPISEHNRLYWYRQTLGQGPEFLTYFQNEAQLEKSRLLSDRFSAERPKGSFSTLEIQRTEQGDSAMYLCASSSTGGQPQHFGDGTRLSIL.

The chain has TRBV11-2 and TRBJ1-1; 8 bases line up with TRBD1. CDR1 SGHAT and CDR2 FQNNGV come from the germline V gene. The length of the CDR3 is 15 residues. Trimming took 5 bases from V and 7 from J; bases not matched to a gene: 12. CDR3 loop: CASSPGQGSVGEAFF. The CDR3 region has the DNA TGTGCCAGCAGCCCAGGACAGGGCTCGGTAGGTGAAGCTTTCTTT. Filled out from reference TRBV11-2 and TRBJ1-1, the complete variable domain reads EAGVAQSPRYKIIEKRQSVAFWCNPISGHATLYWYQQILGQGPKLLIQFQNNGVVDDSQLPKDRFSAERLKGVDSTLKIQPAKLEDSAVYLCASSPGQGSVGEAFFGQGTRLTVV.

This clone was recorded once. The chain recombines TRBV25-1 with TRBJ1-2; unclear D gene. The germline gives CDR1 MGHDK, CDR2 SYGVNS. This CDR3 is 12 amino acids long. Trimming pared 6 bases from V and 10 bases from J, leaving 15 bases between. Written as DNA, the CDR3 is TGTGCCAGCAGGGCCGGGAGTTTGGACTACACCTTC. It translates to CASRAGSLDYTF.

The chain joins TRBV4-3 to TRBJ2-7; D remains ambiguous. V was shortened by 1 base and J by 0 bases, with 10 bases between the two germline ends. Germline values: CDR1 LGHNA, CDR2 YSLEER. This CDR3 is 15 amino acids long. CDR3 residues: CASSQGLASSYEQYF. Written as DNA, the CDR3 is TGCGCCAGCAGCCAAGGACTGGCAAGCTCCTACGAGCAGTACTTC.

The chain is built from TRBV4-3 and TRBJ2-2, with TRBD2 as a possible D gene (6 bases). The ends were cut back, 0 bases at V and 0 bases at J, with 14 bases in the middle. Germline values: CDR1 LGHNA, CDR2 YSLEER. This CDR3 is built from 18 residues. CDR3: CASSQDFSGGTNTGELFF. DNA for the CDR3: TGCGCCAGCAGCCAAGATTTTAGCGGCGGAACGAACACCGGGGAGCTGTTTTTT.

CDR3 protein: CASSLSPDLKGNTEAFF. CDR3 nucleotide sequence: TGTGCCAGCAGCTTATCCCCGGACCTTAAAGGGAACACTGAAGCTTTCTTT. This chain links TRBV7-8 with TRBJ1-1; no definite D call. The CDR3 runs 17 residues. The germline V gene encodes CDR1 SGHVS and CDR2 FQNEAQ. V dropped 2 bases and J dropped 1 base, with 17 bases sitting between them.

About this clone: Other DNA sequences in the sample encode the same CDR3. The rearrangement links TRBV5-1 to TRBJ2-7, with D possibly matching TRBD2 (5 bases). The CDR3 runs to 11 residues. Germline V gene data show CDR1 as SGHRS and CDR2 as YFSETQ. Trimming removed 5 bases from V and 2 bases from J, with 5 bases in between. The CDR3 DNA follows: TGCGCCAGCAGGGAGGCCTACGAGCAGTACTTC. Protein: CASREAYEQYF.

V gene TRBV6-1 combines with J gene TRBJ2-7; D remains unclear. CDR1 and CDR2 from the germline V gene are MNHNS and SASEGT. The CDR3 consists of 12 residues. V was shortened by 3 bases and J by 2 bases, with 5 bases between the two germline ends. The CDR3 loop reads CASSDSAYEQYF. The CDR3 region has the DNA TGTGCCAGCAGTGATTCAGCCTACGAGCAGTACTTC.

In this sample, this clone turned up a few times. The chain couples TRBV7-2 to TRBJ2-2, with 7 bases fitting TRBD1. This CDR3 is 15 amino acids long. Trimming removed 5 bases from V and 4 bases from J; junction bases left unmatched: 7. CDR1 is SGHTA, CDR2 FQGNSA, per germline. CDR3 in DNA: TGTGCCAGCAGCGCCCGGGACAGTGGCACCGGGGAGCTGTTTTTT. Translated: CASSARDSGTGELFF.

The chain has TRBV19 and TRBJ2-1, with D perhaps TRBD2 (6 bases). Trimming took 1 base from V and 2 from J, leaving 18 bases between them. This CDR3 region has 18 residues. The V gene's germline CDR1 is LNHDA and CDR2 SQIVND (reference sequence). The CDR3 protein is CASSIGPEAGTPYNEQFF. The DNA for the CDR3 is TGTGCCAGTAGTATAGGTCCTGAGGCGGGGACCCCCTACAATGAGCAGTTCTTC.